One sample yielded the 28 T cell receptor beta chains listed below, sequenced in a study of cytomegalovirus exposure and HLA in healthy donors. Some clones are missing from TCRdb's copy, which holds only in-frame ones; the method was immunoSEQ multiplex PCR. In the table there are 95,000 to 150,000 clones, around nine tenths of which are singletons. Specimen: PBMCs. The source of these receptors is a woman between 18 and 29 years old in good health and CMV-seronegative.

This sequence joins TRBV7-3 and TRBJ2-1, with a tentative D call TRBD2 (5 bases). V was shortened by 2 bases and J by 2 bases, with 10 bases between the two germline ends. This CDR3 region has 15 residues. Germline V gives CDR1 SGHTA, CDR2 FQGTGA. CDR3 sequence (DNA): TGTGCCAGCAGCTTATACCGGGGAACCTACAATGAGCAGTTCTTC. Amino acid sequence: CASSLYRGTYNEQFF.

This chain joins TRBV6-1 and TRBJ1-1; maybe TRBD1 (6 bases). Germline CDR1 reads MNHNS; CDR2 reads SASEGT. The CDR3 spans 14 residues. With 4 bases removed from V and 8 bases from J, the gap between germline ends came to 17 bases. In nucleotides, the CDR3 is TGTGCCAGCAGTGTTAGGACAGTAATCCCCGAAGCTTTCTTT. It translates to CASSVRTVIPEAFF.

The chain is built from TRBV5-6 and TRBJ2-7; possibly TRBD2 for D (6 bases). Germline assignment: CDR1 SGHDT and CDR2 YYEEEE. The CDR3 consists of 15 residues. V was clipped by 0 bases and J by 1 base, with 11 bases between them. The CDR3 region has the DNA TGTGCCAGCAGCTTGGCCGGGGACTGGTCCTACGAGCAGTACTTC. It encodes CASSLAGDWSYEQYF.

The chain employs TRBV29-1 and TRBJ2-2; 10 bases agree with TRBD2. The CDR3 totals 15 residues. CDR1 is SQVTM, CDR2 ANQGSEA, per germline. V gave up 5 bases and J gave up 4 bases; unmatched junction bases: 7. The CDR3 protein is CSVQRASGGTGELFF. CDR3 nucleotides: TGCAGCGTTCAAAGGGCTAGCGGGGGCACCGGGGAGCTGTTTTTT.

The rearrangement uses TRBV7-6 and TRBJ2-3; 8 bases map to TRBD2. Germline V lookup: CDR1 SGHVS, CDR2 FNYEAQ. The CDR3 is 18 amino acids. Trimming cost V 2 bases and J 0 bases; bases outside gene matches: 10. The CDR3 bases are TGTGCCAGCAGCTTAATGGTAGCGGGGAGGAGCAGCACAGATACGCAGTATTTT. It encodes CASSLMVAGRSSTDTQYF.

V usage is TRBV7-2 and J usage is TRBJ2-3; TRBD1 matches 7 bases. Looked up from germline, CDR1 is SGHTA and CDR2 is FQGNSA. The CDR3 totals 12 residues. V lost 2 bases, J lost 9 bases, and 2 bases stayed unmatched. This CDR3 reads CASSLLGGTQYF. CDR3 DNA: TGTGCCAGCAGCTTACTAGGGGGCACGCAGTATTTT.

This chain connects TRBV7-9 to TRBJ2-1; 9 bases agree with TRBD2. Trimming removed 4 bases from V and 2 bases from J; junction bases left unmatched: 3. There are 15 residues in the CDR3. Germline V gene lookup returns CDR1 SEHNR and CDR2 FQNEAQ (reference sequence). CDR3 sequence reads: CASSYGTSPYNEQFF. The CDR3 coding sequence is TGTGCCAGCAGCTACGGGACTAGCCCCTACAATGAGCAGTTCTTC. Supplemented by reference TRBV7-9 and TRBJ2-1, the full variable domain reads DTGVSQNPRHKITKRGQNVTFRCDPISEHNRLYWYRQTLGQGPEFLTYFQNEAQLEKSRLLSDRFSAERPKGSFSTLEIQRTEQGDSAMYLCASSYGTSPYNEQFFGPGTRLTVL.

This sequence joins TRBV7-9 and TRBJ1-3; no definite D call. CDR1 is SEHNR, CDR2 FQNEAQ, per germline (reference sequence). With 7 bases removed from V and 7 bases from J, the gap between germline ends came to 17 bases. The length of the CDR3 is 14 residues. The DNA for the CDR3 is TGTGCCAGCATCCTCCGGGCGGGTGGGAACACCATATATTTT. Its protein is CASILRAGGNTIYF.

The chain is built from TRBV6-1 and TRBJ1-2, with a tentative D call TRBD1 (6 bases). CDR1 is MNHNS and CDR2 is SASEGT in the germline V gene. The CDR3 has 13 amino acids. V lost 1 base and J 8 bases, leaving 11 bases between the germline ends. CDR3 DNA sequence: TGTGCCAGCAGTGAAGACAGGGCCGGGGGCTACACCTTC. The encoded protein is CASSEDRAGGYTF.

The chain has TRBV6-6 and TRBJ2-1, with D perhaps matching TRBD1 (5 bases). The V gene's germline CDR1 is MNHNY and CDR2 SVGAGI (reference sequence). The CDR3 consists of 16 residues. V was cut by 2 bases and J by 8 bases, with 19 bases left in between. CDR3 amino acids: CASSYGARRGLDEQFF. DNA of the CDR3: TGTGCCAGCAGTTACGGAGCTCGAAGGGGTTTAGATGAGCAGTTCTTC.

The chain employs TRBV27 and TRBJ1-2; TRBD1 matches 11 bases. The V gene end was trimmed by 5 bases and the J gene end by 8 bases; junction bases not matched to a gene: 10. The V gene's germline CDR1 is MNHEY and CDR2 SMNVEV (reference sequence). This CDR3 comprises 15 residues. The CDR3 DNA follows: TGTGCCAGCAGTCCCACGGGACAGGGGGATTTGGGCTACACCTTC. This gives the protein CASSPTGQGDLGYTF.

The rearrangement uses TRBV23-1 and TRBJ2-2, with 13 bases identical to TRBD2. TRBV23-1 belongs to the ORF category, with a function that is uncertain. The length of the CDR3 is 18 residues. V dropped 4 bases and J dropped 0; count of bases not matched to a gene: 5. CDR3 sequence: CASSPGLAGVANTGELFF. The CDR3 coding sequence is TGCGCCAGCAGTCCCGGACTAGCGGGAGTAGCGAACACCGGGGAGCTGTTTTTT.

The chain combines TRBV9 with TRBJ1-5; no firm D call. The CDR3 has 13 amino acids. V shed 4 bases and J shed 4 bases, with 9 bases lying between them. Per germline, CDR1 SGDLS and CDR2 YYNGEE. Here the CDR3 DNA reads TGTGCCAGCAGCACAGATATGAATCAGCCCCAGCATTTT. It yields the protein CASSTDMNQPQHF.

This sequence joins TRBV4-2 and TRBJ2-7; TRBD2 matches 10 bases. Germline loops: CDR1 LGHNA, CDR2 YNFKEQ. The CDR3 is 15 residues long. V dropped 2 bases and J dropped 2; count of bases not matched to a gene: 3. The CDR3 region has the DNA TGTGCCAGCAGCCAACGGACTAGCGGCCCCTACGAGCAGTACTTC. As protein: CASSQRTSGPYEQYF.

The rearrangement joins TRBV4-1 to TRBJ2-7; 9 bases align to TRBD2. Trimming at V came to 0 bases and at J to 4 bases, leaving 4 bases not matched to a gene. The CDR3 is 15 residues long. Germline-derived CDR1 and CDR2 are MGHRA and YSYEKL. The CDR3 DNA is TGCGCCAGCAGCCAAGAGGGGCGGGAGGGGTACGAGCAGTACTTC. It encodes CASSQEGREGYEQYF.

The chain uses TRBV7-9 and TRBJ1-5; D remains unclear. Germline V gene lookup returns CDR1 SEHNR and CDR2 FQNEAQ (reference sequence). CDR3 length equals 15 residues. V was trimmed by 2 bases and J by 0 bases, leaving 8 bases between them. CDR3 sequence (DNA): TGTGCCAGCAGCTTAACGGGAAATAGCAATCAGCCCCAGCATTTT. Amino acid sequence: CASSLTGNSNQPQHF.

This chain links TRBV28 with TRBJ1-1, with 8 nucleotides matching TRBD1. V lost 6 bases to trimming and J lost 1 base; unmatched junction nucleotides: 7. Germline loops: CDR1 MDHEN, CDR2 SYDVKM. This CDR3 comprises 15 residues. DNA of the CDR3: TGTGCCAGCAGGGATGCAGGGGGCGGGAACACTGAAGCTTTCTTT. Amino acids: CASRDAGGGNTEAFF.

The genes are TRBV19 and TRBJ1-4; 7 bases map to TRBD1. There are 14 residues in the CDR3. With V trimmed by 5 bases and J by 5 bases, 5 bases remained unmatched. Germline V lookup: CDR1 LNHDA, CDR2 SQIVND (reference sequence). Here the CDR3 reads CASSSGQINEKLFF. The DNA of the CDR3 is TGTGCCAGTAGTTCGGGACAGATAAATGAAAAACTGTTTTTT. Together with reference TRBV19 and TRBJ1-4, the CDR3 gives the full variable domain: DGGITQSPKYLFRKEGQNVTLSCEQNLNHDAMYWYRQDPGQGLRLIYYSQIVNDFQKGDIAEGYSVSREKKESFPLTVTSAQKNPTAFYLCASSSGQINEKLFFGSGTQLSVL.

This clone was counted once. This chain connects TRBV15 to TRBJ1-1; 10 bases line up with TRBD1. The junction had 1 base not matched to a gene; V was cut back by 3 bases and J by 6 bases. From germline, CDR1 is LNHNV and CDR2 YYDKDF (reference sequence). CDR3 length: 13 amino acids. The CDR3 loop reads CATSRDRGSEAFF. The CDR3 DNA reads TGTGCCACCAGCAGGGACAGGGGGTCTGAAGCTTTCTTT.

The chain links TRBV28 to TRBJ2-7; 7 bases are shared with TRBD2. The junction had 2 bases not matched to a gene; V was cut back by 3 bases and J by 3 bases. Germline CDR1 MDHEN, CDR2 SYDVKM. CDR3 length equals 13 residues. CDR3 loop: CASSLAGDYEQYF. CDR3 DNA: TGTGCCAGCAGTTTGGCGGGGGACTACGAGCAGTACTTC.

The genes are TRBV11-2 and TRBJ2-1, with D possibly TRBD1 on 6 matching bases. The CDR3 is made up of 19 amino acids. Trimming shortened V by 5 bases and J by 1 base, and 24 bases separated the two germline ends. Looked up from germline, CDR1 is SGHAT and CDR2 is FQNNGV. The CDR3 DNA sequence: TGTGCCAGCAGCCCCTATGCCGGACAGCCTTTTAGTTCCTACAATGAGCAGTTCTTC. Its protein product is CASSPYAGQPFSSYNEQFF.

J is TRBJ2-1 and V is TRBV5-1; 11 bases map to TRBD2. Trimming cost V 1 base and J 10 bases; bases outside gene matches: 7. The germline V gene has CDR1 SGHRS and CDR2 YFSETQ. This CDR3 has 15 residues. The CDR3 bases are TGCGCCAGCAGCTTGTCACTAGCGGGAGCAGGGGAGCAGTTCTTC. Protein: CASSLSLAGAGEQFF.

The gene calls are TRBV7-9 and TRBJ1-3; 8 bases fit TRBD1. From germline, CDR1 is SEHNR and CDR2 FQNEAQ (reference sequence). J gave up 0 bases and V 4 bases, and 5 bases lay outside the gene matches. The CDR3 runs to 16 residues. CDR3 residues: CASSSGQGDSGNTIYF. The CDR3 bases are TGTGCCAGCAGCTCCGGACAGGGCGACTCTGGAAACACCATATATTTT.

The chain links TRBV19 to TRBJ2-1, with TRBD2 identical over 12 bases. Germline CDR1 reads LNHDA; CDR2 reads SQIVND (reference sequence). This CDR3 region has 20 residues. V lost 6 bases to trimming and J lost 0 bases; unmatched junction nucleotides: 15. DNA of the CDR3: TGTGCCAGTAGCCTCTCTATACTAGCGGGAGGCATGAGCTCCTACAATGAGCAGTTCTTC. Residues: CASSLSILAGGMSSYNEQFF.

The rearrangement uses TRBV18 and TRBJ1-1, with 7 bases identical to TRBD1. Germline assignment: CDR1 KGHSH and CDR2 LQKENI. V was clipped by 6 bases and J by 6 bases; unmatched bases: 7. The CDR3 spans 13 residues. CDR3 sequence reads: CASSQTDRSEAFF. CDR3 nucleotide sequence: TGTGCCAGCTCTCAGACGGACAGGTCTGAAGCTTTCTTT. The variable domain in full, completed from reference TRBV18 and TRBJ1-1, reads NAGVMQNPRHLVRRRGQEARLRCSPMKGHSHVYWYRQLPEEGLKFMVYLQKENIIDESGMPKERFSAEFPKEGPSILRIQQVVRGDSAAYFCASSQTDRSEAFFGQGTRLTVV.

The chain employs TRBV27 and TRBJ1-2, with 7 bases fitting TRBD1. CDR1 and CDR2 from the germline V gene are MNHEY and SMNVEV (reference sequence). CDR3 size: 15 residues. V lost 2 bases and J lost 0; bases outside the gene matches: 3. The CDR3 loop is CASSLNTGANYGYTF. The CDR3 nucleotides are TGTGCCAGCAGTTTAAATACAGGGGCTAACTATGGCTACACCTTC.

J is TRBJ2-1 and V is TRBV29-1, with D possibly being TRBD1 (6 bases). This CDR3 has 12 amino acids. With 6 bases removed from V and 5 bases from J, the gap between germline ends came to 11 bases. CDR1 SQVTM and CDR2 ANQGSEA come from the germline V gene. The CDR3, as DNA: TGCAGCGTAACAGGACAGAACAATGAGCAGTTCTTC. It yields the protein CSVTGQNNEQFF.

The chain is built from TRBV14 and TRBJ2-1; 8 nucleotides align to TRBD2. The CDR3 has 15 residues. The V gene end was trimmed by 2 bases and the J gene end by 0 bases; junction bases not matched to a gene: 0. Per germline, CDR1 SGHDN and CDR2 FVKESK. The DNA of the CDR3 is TGTGCCAGCAGCCAACTAGCGGGCTCCTACAATGAGCAGTTCTTC. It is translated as CASSQLAGSYNEQFF.